This T cell receptor beta chain was retrieved from a study of CD8+ T cells in alopecia areata. Findings of the study overall: Although TCR sharing was seen in mice, sharing across patients was less clear, possibly for HLA-related reasons.

RNA was extracted and reverse transcribed into cDNA as the sequencing template. Generated by immunoSEQ multiplex PCR, the TCRdb table keeps only in-frame clones and is missing some. Among approximately 140,000 clones listed, 40% to 50% were seen once. Germline values: CDR1 MNHEY, CDR2 SMNVEV (reference sequence). This CDR3 has 14 residues. V lost 6 bases, J lost 7 bases, and 8 bases stayed unmatched. This clone was detected only a few times. Its antigen is as yet unknown. The chain recombines TRBV27 with TRBJ2-7; 11 bases map to TRBD2. This TCR was sampled from a human donor with alopecia areata. Sequenced input: CD4+ T cells sorted from blood. DNA of the CDR3: TGTGCCAGCAGCTCCGGGCTAGCGGGAGGTGAGCAGTACTTC. Protein sequence: CASSSGLAGGEQYF.